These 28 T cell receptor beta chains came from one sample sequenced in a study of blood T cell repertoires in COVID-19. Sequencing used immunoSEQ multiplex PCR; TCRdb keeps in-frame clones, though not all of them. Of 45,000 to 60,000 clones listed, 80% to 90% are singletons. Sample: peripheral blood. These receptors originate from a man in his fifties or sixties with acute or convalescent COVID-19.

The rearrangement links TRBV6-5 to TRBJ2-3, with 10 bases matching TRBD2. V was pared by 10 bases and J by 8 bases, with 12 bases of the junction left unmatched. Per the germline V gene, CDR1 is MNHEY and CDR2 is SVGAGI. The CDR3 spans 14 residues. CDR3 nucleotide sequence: TGTGCCACCAAAGCGGGGGGGGAGTTTGCTACGCAGTATTTT. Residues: CATKAGGEFATQYF.

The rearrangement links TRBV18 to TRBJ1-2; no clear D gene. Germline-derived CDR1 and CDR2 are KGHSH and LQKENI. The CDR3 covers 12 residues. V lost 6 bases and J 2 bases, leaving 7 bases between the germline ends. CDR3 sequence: CASSGRNYGYTF. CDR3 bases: TGTGCCAGCTCGGGCAGGAACTATGGCTACACCTTC.

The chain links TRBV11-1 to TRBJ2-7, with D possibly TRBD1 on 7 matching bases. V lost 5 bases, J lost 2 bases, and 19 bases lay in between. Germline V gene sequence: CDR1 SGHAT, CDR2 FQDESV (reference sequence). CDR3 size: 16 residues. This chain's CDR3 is CASSKWTGGDTYEQYF. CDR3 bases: TGTGCCAGCAGCAAATGGACAGGCGGGGATACCTACGAGCAGTACTTC.

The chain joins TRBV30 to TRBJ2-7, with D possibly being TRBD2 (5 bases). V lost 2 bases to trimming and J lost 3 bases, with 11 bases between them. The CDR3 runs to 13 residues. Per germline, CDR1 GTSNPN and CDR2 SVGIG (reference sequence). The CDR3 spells CAWSSSGGYEQYF. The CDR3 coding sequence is TGTGCCTGGAGTTCATCCGGAGGCTACGAGCAGTACTTC. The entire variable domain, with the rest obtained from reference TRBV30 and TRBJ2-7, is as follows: SQTIHQWPATLVQPVGSPLSLECTVEGTSNPNLYWYRQAAGRGLQLLFYSVGIGQISSEVPQNLSASRPQDRQFILSSKKLLLSDSGFYLCAWSSSGGYEQYFGPGTRLTVT.

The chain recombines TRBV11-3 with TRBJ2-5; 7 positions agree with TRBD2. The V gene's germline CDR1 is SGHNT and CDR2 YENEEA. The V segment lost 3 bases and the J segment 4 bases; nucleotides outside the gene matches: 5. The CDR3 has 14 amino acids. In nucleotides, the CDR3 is TGTGCCAGCAGCTTGCGAGGGAGGGGAGAGACCCAGTACTTC. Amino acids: CASSLRGRGETQYF.

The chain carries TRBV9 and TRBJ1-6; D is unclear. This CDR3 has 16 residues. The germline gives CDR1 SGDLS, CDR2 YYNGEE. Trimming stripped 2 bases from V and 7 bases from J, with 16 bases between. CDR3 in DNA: TGTGCCAGCAGCGTCGCGGGAAACCCAGGAAATTCACCCCTCCACTTT. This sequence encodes CASSVAGNPGNSPLHF.

This CDR3 reads CASSPRRAGYEQYF. As DNA, the CDR3 is TGTGCCAGCAGTCCCCGTAGAGCGGGGTACGAGCAGTACTTC. The chain recombines TRBV2 with TRBJ2-7; 7 positions agree with TRBD2. In germline, CDR1 is SNHLY, CDR2 FYNNEI. This CDR3 has 14 amino acids. V lost 5 bases, J lost 4 bases, and 8 bases stayed unmatched.

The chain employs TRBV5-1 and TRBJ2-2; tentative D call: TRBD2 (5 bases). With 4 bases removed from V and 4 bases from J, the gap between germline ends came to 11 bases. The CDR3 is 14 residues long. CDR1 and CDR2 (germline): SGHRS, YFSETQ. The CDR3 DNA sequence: TGCGCCAGCAGCCCAGAGGGCGGCACCGGGGAGCTGTTTTTT. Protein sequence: CASSPEGGTGELFF.

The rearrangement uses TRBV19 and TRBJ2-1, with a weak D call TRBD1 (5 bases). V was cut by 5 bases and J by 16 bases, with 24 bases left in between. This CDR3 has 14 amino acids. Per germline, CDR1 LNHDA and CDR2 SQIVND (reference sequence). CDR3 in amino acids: CASSLDGPLGAVFF. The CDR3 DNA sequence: TGTGCCAGTAGTCTCGACGGGCCTTTAGGGGCAGTTTTCTTC.

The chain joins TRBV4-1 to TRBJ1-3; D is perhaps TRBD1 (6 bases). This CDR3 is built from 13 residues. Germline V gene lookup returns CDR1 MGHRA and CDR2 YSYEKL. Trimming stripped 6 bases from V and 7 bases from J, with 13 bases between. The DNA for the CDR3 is TGCGCCAGCAGTCCGAGGGGGTCCAACACCATATATTTT. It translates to CASSPRGSNTIYF.

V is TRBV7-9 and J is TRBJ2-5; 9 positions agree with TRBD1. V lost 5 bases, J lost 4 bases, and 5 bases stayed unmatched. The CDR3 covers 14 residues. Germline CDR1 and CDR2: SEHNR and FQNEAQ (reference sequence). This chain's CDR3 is CASSTRQGGETQYF. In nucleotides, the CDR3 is TGTGCCAGCAGCACGCGACAGGGGGGAGAGACCCAGTACTTC.

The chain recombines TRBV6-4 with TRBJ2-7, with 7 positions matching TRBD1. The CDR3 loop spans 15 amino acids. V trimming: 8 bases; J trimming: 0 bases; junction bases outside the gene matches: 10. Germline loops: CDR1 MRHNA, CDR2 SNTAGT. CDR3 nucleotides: TGTGCCAGCGAATCGCCGACAGGGCTCTCCTACGAGCAGTACTTC. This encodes CASESPTGLSYEQYF.

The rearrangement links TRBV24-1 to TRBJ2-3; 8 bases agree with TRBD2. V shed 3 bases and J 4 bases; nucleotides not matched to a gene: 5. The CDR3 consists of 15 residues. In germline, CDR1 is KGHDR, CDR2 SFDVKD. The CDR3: CATSDQRGGPDTQYF. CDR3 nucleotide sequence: TGTGCCACCAGTGATCAACGGGGGGGGCCAGATACGCAGTATTTT.

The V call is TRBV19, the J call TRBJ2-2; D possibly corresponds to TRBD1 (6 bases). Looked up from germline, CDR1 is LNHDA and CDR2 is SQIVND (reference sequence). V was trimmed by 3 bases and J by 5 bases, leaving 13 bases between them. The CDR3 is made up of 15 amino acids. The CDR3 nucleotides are TGTGCCAGTAGTATGGACAGCCGCAGGACCGGGGAGCTGTTTTTT. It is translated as CASSMDSRRTGELFF.

The CDR3: CASSDMDSYGYTF. CDR3 coding DNA: TGTGCCAGCAGTGACATGGACAGCTATGGCTACACCTTC. The chain joins TRBV28 to TRBJ1-2; D may be TRBD1 (6 bases). The CDR3 has 13 residues. Germline-derived CDR1 and CDR2 are MDHEN and SYDVKM. Trimming removed 5 bases at V and 4 bases at J, with 11 bases between.

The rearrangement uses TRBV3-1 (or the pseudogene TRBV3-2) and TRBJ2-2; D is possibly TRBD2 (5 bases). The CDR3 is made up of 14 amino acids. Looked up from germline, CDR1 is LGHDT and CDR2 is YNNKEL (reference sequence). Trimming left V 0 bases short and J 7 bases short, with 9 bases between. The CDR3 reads CASSQETGSGELFF. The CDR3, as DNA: TGTGCCAGCAGCCAAGAGACGGGGAGCGGGGAGCTGTTTTTT.

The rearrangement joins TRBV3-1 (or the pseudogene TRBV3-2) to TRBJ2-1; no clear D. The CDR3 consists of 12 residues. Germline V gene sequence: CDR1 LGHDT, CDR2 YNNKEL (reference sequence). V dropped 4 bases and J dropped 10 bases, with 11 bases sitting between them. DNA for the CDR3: TGTGCCAGCAGCCTACTACCTAAAGAGCAGTTCTTC. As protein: CASSLLPKEQFF.

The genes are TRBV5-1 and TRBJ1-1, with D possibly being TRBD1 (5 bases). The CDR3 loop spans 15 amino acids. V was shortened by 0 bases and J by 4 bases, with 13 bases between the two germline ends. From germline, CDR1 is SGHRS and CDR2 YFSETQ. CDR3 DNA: TGCGCCAGCAGCTTGGGTGGGGCCCCTGGCACTGAAGCTTTCTTT. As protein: CASSLGGAPGTEAFF.

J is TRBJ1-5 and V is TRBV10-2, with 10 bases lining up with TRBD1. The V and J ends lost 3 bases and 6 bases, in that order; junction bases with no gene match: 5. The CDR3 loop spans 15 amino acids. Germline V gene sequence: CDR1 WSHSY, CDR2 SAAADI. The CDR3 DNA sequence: TGCGCCAGCAGTGAAGGGACAGGGGTCTCTCAGCCCCAGCATTTT. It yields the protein CASSEGTGVSQPQHF.

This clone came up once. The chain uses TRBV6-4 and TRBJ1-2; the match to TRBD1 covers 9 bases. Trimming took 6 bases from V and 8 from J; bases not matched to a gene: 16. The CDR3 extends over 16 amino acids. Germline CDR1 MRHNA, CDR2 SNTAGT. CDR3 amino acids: CASSLTPGQGRSGYTF. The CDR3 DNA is TGTGCCAGCAGCCTCACTCCGGGACAGGGACGAAGCGGCTACACCTTC.

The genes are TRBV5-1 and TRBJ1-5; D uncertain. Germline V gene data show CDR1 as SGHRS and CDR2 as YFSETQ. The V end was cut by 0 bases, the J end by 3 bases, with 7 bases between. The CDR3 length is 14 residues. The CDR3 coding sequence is TGCGCCAGCAGCTTGGATGGCTTCAATCAGCCCCAGCATTTT. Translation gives CASSLDGFNQPQHF.

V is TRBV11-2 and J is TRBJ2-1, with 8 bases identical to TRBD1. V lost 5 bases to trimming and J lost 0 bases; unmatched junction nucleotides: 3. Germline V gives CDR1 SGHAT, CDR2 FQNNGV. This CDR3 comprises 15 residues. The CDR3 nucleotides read TGTGCCAGCAGCCAACAGGGGGACTCCTACAATGAGCAGTTCTTC. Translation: CASSQQGDSYNEQFF.

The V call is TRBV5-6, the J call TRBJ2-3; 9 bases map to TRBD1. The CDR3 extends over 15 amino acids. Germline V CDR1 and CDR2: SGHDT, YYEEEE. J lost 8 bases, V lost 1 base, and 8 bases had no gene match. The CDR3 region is CASSLWDRDGSTQYF. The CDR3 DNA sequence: TGTGCCAGCAGCTTGTGGGACAGGGACGGTAGTACGCAGTATTTT.

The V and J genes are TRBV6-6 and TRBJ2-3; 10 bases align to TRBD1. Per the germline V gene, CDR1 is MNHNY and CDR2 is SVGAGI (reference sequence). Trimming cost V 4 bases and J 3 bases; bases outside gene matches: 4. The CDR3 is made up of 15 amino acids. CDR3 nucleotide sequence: TGTGCCAGCAGTTCTCGGGACAGGGGTACAGATACGCAGTATTTT. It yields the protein CASSSRDRGTDTQYF.

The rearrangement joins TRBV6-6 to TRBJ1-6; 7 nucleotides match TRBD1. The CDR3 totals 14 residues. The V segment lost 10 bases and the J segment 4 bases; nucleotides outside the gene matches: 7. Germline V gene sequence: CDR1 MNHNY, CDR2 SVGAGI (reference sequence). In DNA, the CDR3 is TGTGCCACCGAACCGACAGGGTATAATTCACCCCTCCACTTT. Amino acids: CATEPTGYNSPLHF.

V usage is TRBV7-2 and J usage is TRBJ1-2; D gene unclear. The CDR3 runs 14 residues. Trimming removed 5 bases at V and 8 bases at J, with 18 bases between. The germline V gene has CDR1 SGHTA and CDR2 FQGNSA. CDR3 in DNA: TGTGCCAGCAGCCCCGTGTTGGCTGGGCACGGCTACACCTTC. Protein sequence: CASSPVLAGHGYTF. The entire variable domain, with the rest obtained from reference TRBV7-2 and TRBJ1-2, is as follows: GAGVSQSPSNKVTEKGKDVELRCDPISGHTALYWYRQSLGQGLEFLIYFQGNSAPDKSGLPSDRFSAERTGGSVSTLTIQRTQQEDSAVYLCASSPVLAGHGYTFGSGTRLTVV.

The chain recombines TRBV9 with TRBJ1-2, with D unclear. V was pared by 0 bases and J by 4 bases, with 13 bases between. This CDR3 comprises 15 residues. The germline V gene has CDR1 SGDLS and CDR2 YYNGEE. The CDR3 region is CASSVDGGRIYGYTF. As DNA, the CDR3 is TGTGCCAGCAGCGTAGATGGAGGCCGAATCTATGGCTACACCTTC.

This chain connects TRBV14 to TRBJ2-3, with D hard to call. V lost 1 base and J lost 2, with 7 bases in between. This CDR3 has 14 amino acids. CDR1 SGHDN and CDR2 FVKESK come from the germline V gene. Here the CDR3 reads CASSQGWHTDTQYF. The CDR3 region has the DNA TGTGCCAGCAGCCAAGGTTGGCACACAGATACGCAGTATTTT.